These T cell receptor beta chains were read from a single sample in a study of blood T cell repertoires in COVID-19. Only in-frame clones appear in the TCRdb table, and some are missing; sequencing was by immunoSEQ multiplex PCR. The table has approximately 290,000 clones, 70% to 90% seen once. The sample was PBMCs or T cells enriched from blood (not recorded which). These receptors all stem from a woman aged 25 to 39 who had recovered from COVID-19. Both conserved end residues are trimmed from each CDR3. The D gene is left open where the match is weak. Some rows mark clone size as missing; the rest say once, few, many or name a class of expanded clone.

D gene | J gene | CDR3 length | clone size | V gene | CDR3 protein
. | TRBJ2-3 | 13 | . | TRBV5-1 | ASSYRTGVPDTQY
. | TRBJ1-1 | 14 | few | TRBV5-6 | ASSLGPGRGDTEAF
. | TRBJ1-2 | 11 | . | TRBV12-3/TRBV12-4 | ASSLMGSSGYT
TRBD1 | TRBJ1-1 | 14 | . | TRBV11-2 | ASRGHQGQGEPEAF
. | TRBJ1-1 | 12 | . | TRBV19 | ASSIPGRNTEAF
TRBD1 | TRBJ1-6 | 14 | few | TRBV27 | ASSLSPVQGNSPLH
. | TRBJ2-3 | 13 | . | TRBV7-2 | ASSPTGYGTDTQY
TRBD1 | TRBJ2-7 | 15 | . | TRBV18 | ASSPSPVGQGSYEQY
. | TRBJ2-2 | 15 | . | TRBV5-1 | ASSLAMGRVSTGELF
TRBD2 | TRBJ2-1 | 14 | once | TRBV3-1/TRBV3-2 | ASSQGTSGRLGEQF